These 2 T cell receptor beta chains were all obtained from the same sample, sequenced in a study of shared clonotypes between healthy human individuals. The data were produced by immunoSEQ multiplex PCR, yet TCRdb's version contains in-frame clones alone and is incomplete. The sample comprises some 2,100,000 clones, 93% of which are singletons, and about 1.5% rests with the top ten. Naive CD8 populations comprised CD45RO-negative cells positively selected for CCR7, excluding terminally differentiated effector memory CD45RA+ cells. Source material: naive CD8+ T cells from PBMCs. These receptors were obtained from a man aged 18 to 30 in good health. Some clones in this sample may be carry-over from other donors' samples.

V and J are TRBV9 and TRBJ2-7; TRBD1 matches at 9 bases. Germline CDR1 is SGDLS and CDR2 is YYNGEE. After removal of 3 bases from V and 5 bases from J, the junction contained 9 bases not matched to a gene. This CDR3 has 15 amino acids. The CDR3 protein is CASSAPGTGNDEQYF. The DNA for the CDR3 is TGTGCCAGCAGCGCCCCCGGGACAGGGAACGACGAGCAGTACTTC. Full variable domain (rest looked up from reference TRBV9 and TRBJ2-7): DSGVTQTPKHLITATGQRVTLRCSPRSGDLSVYWYQQSLDQGLQFLIQYYNGEERAKGNILERFSAQQFPDLHSELNLSSLELGDSALYFCASSAPGTGNDEQYFGPGTRLTVT.

The rearrangement links TRBV27 to TRBJ2-7; the D is unclear. CDR3 length: 14 residues. Trimming stripped 2 bases from V and 3 bases from J, with 11 bases between. The germline V gene has CDR1 MNHEY and CDR2 SMNVEV (reference sequence). The CDR3 is CASSLKTRSYEQYF. The CDR3 DNA reads TGTGCCAGCAGTTTAAAGACAAGGAGCTACGAGCAGTACTTC.